These 32 T cell receptor beta chains were sequenced from one sample in a study of blood T cell repertoires in COVID-19. Sequencing used immunoSEQ multiplex PCR; TCRdb keeps in-frame clones, though not all of them. The profile covers about 480,000 clones, with 80% to 90% appearing a single time and over 0.7% taken by the ten largest. Sequences were obtained from peripheral blood. These receptors originate from a young man with COVID-19, enrolled during active disease.

The chain uses TRBV6-5 and TRBJ1-1; D is ambiguous. Germline loops: CDR1 MNHEY, CDR2 SVGAGI. The CDR3 has 13 residues. V lost 6 bases and J 0 bases, leaving 8 bases between the germline ends. The DNA of the CDR3 is TGTGCCAGCAGGTATACAGTGAACACTGAAGCTTTCTTT. This sequence encodes CASRYTVNTEAFF.

This rearrangement joins TRBV7-9 to TRBJ1-3; the match to TRBD1 covers 8 bases. Trimming at V came to 3 bases and at J to 3 bases, leaving 4 bases not matched to a gene. The CDR3 length is 15 residues. CDR1 SEHNR and CDR2 FQNEAQ come from the germline V gene (reference sequence). The CDR3 reads CASSLTRGLGNTIYF. Written as DNA, the CDR3 is TGTGCCAGCAGCTTGACCAGGGGGCTTGGAAACACCATATATTTT.

This chain connects TRBV19 to TRBJ2-1; D possibly corresponds to TRBD2 (6 bases). The CDR3 length is 15 residues. The germline V and J ends were trimmed by 3 bases and 6 bases, with 15 bases remaining between them. CDR1 is LNHDA and CDR2 is SQIVND in the germline V gene (reference sequence). CDR3 amino acids: CASSILAAGRNEQFF. The CDR3 region has the DNA TGTGCCAGTAGTATTTTAGCGGCGGGCCGCAATGAGCAGTTCTTC.

The chain is built from TRBV9 and TRBJ2-7, with a possible D match to TRBD2 (6 bases). V was shortened by 0 bases and J by 6 bases, with 13 bases between the two germline ends. CDR1 is SGDLS and CDR2 is YYNGEE in the germline V gene. CDR3 length equals 14 residues. The CDR3 sequence: CASSVAGRSTEQYF. The CDR3 DNA is TGTGCCAGCAGCGTAGCCGGGAGATCGACCGAGCAGTACTTC.

The V and J genes are TRBV4-1 and TRBJ1-2, with D maybe TRBD1 (5 bases). The CDR3 runs 14 residues. Germline lookup yields CDR1 MGHRA and CDR2 YSYEKL. V was shortened by 1 base and J by 4 bases, with 10 bases between the two germline ends. CDR3 residues: CASSQAGQGYGYTF. The CDR3 DNA sequence: TGCGCCAGCAGCCAAGCCGGGCAGGGCTATGGCTACACCTTC.

The V gene is TRBV11-2, the J gene TRBJ2-2, with a weak D call TRBD1 (6 bases). Deletions cut 4 bases from V and 5 bases from J, with 17 bases between. Germline values: CDR1 SGHAT, CDR2 FQNNGV. The CDR3 has 16 residues. The CDR3 nucleotides are TGTGCCAGCAGCTACCGGGACGGGACAAGTACCGGGGAGCTGTTTTTT. The encoded protein is CASSYRDGTSTGELFF.

The V gene is TRBV11-2, the J gene TRBJ2-2; 8 positions match TRBD1. J gave up 6 bases and V 1 base, and 7 bases lay outside the gene matches. Looked up from germline, CDR1 is SGHAT and CDR2 is FQNNGV. This CDR3 is built from 16 residues. The CDR3 loop is CASSLGAGGPAGELFF. CDR3 coding DNA: TGTGCCAGCAGCTTAGGGGCAGGGGGCCCGGCCGGGGAGCTGTTTTTT.

The chain recombines TRBV7-6 with TRBJ2-7; tentatively, D is TRBD1 (7 bases). Trimming removed 5 bases from V and 4 bases from J, with 12 bases in between. Germline CDR1 SGHVS, CDR2 FNYEAQ. This CDR3 is built from 13 residues. The CDR3 nucleotides read TGTGCCAGCAGCCGGGGGACAGCATACGAGCAGTACTTC. As protein: CASSRGTAYEQYF.

This chain joins TRBV18 and TRBJ2-5, with a weak D call TRBD2 (6 bases). The V gene's germline CDR1 is KGHSH and CDR2 LQKENI. Trimming took off 3 bases at V and 0 bases at J, with 17 bases between the two ends. This CDR3 is 17 amino acids long. In nucleotides, the CDR3 is TGTGCCAGCTCACCCAGTGGCGGGGAGCCCGACCAAGAGACCCAGTACTTC. Translating it yields CASSPSGGEPDQETQYF.

The chain joins TRBV19 to TRBJ1-5; D not certain. The CDR3 consists of 14 residues. Germline CDR1 is LNHDA and CDR2 is SQIVND (reference sequence). Between the trimmed V and J ends, which lost 4 bases and 4 bases, there was a span of 11 bases. The CDR3 DNA follows: TGTGCCAGTAGTACCCCGGGTGGTAATCAGCCCCAGCATTTT. Translated: CASSTPGGNQPQHF.

The CDR3 DNA is TGTGCCAGCAGCTCCTTTCCGAAGGGGAAAGTCTCCTACGAGCAGTACTTC. Protein product: CASSSFPKGKVSYEQYF. V gene TRBV11-2 combines with J gene TRBJ2-7, with D tentatively TRBD1 (5 bases). Germline lookup yields CDR1 SGHAT and CDR2 FQNNGV. V lost 4 bases and J lost 0, with 19 bases in between. CDR3 length equals 17 residues.

This clone was found a few times. V is TRBV10-3 and J is TRBJ1-3; tentative D call: TRBD1 (6 bases). The germline V gene encodes CDR1 ENHRY and CDR2 SYGVKD. The CDR3 length is 14 residues. V lost 3 bases and J 7 bases, leaving 13 bases between the germline ends. In DNA, the CDR3 is TGTGCCATCAGTGATCTGGGGACACCCAACACCATATATTTT. Protein: CAISDLGTPNTIYF.

CDR3 region: CASSLQGADTQYF. The CDR3 bases are TGTGCCAGTAGTCTACAGGGGGCAGATACGCAGTATTTT. V is TRBV19 and J is TRBJ2-3, with 8 bases matching TRBD1. This CDR3 spans 13 amino acids. After removal of 5 bases from V and 4 bases from J, the junction contained 2 bases not matched to a gene. CDR1 and CDR2 from the germline V gene are LNHDA and SQIVND (reference sequence).

This clone was detected only once. This chain links TRBV3-1 (or the pseudogene TRBV3-2) with TRBJ2-3; 10 nucleotides match TRBD1. Germline V gene data show CDR1 as LGHDT and CDR2 as YNNKEL (reference sequence). V shed 2 bases and J 5 bases; nucleotides not matched to a gene: 4. The CDR3 extends over 15 amino acids. DNA of the CDR3: TGTGCCAGCAGCCAACGGACAGGGGGTAGAGATACGCAGTATTTT. It translates to CASSQRTGGRDTQYF.

This chain joins TRBV15 and TRBJ2-1; TRBD1 matches at 8 bases. Germline V gene lookup returns CDR1 LNHNV and CDR2 YYDKDF (reference sequence). After removal of 5 bases from V and 6 bases from J, the junction contained 9 bases not matched to a gene. The CDR3 is 15 amino acids. CDR3 region: CATSRRTGSPNEQFF. For the CDR3, the DNA is TGTGCCACCAGCCGGAGGACAGGGAGTCCCAATGAGCAGTTCTTC. The full variable domain, its missing parts supplied by reference TRBV15 and TRBJ2-1, is DAMVIQNPRYQVTQFGKPVTLSCSQTLNHNVMYWYQQKSSQAPKLLFHYYDKDFNNEADTPDNFQSRRPNTSFCFLDIRSPGLGDTAMYLCATSRRTGSPNEQFFGPGTRLTVL.

Written as DNA, the CDR3 is TGTGCCAGCAGCTTAACAGTCCCAGATACGCAGTATTTT. It specifies CASSLTVPDTQYF. This chain links TRBV7-9 with TRBJ2-3; D call uncertain. The germline CDR1 and CDR2 sequences are SEHNR and FQNEAQ (reference sequence). Trimming left V 2 bases short and J 4 bases short, with 7 bases between. CDR3 length: 13 residues.

V usage is TRBV5-8 and J usage is TRBJ1-5; 10 bases agree with TRBD1. With V trimmed by 4 bases and J by 6 bases, 4 bases remained unmatched. The CDR3 has 14 residues. CDR1 is SGHTS and CDR2 is YDEGEE in the germline V gene. CDR3 coding DNA: TGTGCCAGCAGCCCGGGACAGGGGCCTCAGCCCCAGCATTTT. Protein: CASSPGQGPQPQHF.

This chain uses TRBV7-9 with TRBJ2-7; no clear D. The V end was cut by 3 bases, the J end by 3 bases, with 9 bases between. CDR3 size: 13 residues. CDR1 is SEHNR and CDR2 is FQNEAQ in the germline V gene (reference sequence). CDR3 nucleotides: TGTGCCAGCAGCTTGCCGGCAGGCTACGAGCAGTACTTC. Its protein product is CASSLPAGYEQYF.

This clone has at least ten counts. V gene TRBV9 combines with J gene TRBJ1-2; 12 bases map to TRBD1. The CDR3 consists of 16 residues. From germline, CDR1 is SGDLS and CDR2 YYNGEE. Losses at the gene ends were 1 base for V and 6 bases for J; bases not matched to a gene: 7. The CDR3 coding sequence is TGTGCCAGCAGCGTACCCACAGGGACAGGGGGCGATGGCTACACCTTC. Translating gives CASSVPTGTGGDGYTF.

This clone was seen a single time. The V gene is TRBV7-6, the J gene TRBJ1-5, with 9 positions matching TRBD1. The CDR3 contains 15 residues. Unmatched junction bases numbered 8, after V lost 5 bases and J lost 6 bases. Germline V CDR1 and CDR2: SGHVS, FNYEAQ. CDR3 region: CASSPETGGAQPQHF. The CDR3 region has the DNA TGTGCCAGCAGCCCAGAGACAGGGGGTGCTCAGCCCCAGCATTTT.

The gene calls are TRBV24-1 and TRBJ2-1, with D perhaps TRBD1 (5 bases). Between the trimmed V and J ends, which lost 3 bases and 9 bases, there was a span of 14 bases. The CDR3 contains 14 residues. In germline, CDR1 is KGHDR, CDR2 SFDVKD. The CDR3 region is CATSDPNSRGEQFF. CDR3 nucleotide sequence: TGTGCCACCAGTGATCCGAACTCTAGGGGTGAGCAGTTCTTC.

The chain employs TRBV10-1 and TRBJ2-5, with 10 bases matching TRBD1. Germline V CDR1 and CDR2: WNHNN, SYGVQD (reference sequence). This CDR3 is 12 amino acids long. V trimming: 11 bases; J trimming: 7 bases; junction bases outside the gene matches: 7. For the CDR3, the DNA is TGCGCCGGCGACAGGGGGCGTGGGACCCAGTACTTC. Amino acids: CAGDRGRGTQYF.

This clone is a singleton in its sample. This rearrangement joins TRBV13 to TRBJ2-7, with TRBD1 matching over 9 bases. CDR1 PRHDT and CDR2 FYEKMQ come from the germline V gene (reference sequence). V shed 4 bases and J 1 base; nucleotides not matched to a gene: 8. This CDR3 comprises 16 residues. This CDR3 is CASSSIRDRASYEQYF. The CDR3 region has the DNA TGTGCCAGCAGCTCGATCCGGGACAGGGCTTCCTACGAGCAGTACTTC.

The chain couples TRBV6-6 to TRBJ2-7; D remains ambiguous. Germline lookup yields CDR1 MNHNY and CDR2 SVGAGI (reference sequence). Trimming left V 2 bases short and J 5 bases short, with 19 bases between. The CDR3 contains 16 residues. CDR3 amino acids: CASSYRPWRKWHEQYF. CDR3 DNA: TGTGCCAGCAGTTACCGTCCCTGGAGAAAGTGGCACGAGCAGTACTTC.

The CDR3 DNA is TGTGCCAGCAGCCCTCCCAACTCCGCTGAAGCTTTCTTT. As protein: CASSPPNSAEAFF. The chain employs TRBV7-9 and TRBJ1-1; D ambiguous. The CDR3 spans 13 residues. V gave up 5 bases and J gave up 6 bases, with 13 bases separating them. Germline V lookup: CDR1 SEHNR, CDR2 FQNEAQ (reference sequence).

The chain combines TRBV5-5 with TRBJ2-5; the D gene is possibly TRBD2 (5 bases). The CDR3 has 14 residues. Germline CDR1 SGHKS, CDR2 YYEKEE (reference sequence). V dropped 4 bases and J dropped 4 bases, with 14 bases sitting between them. The CDR3 region has the DNA TGTGCCAGCAGCGCGGGCCCCGGAGGAGAGACCCAGTACTTC. Protein sequence: CASSAGPGGETQYF.

This sequence joins TRBV7-6 and TRBJ2-3; 9 nucleotides line up with TRBD1. V shed 3 bases, J shed 5 bases, and the junction held 12 bases outside the gene matches. Germline CDR1 SGHVS, CDR2 FNYEAQ. This CDR3 is 17 amino acids long. The CDR3 reads CASSFPFLTGGLDTQYF. The CDR3 DNA sequence: TGTGCCAGCAGCTTTCCGTTCTTGACAGGGGGTCTAGATACGCAGTATTTT. Supplemented by reference TRBV7-6 and TRBJ2-3, the full variable domain reads GAGVSQSPRYKVTKRGQDVALRCDPISGHVSLYWYRQALGQGPEFLTYFNYEAQQDKSGLPNDRFSAERPEGSISTLTIQRTEQRDSAMYRCASSFPFLTGGLDTQYFGPGTRLTVL.

This clone was recorded once. The chain joins TRBV7-2 to TRBJ2-3; TRBD2 matches 11 bases. The CDR3 length is 15 residues. Germline lookup yields CDR1 SGHTA and CDR2 FQGNSA. The V segment lost 2 bases and the J segment 4 bases; nucleotides outside the gene matches: 2. The CDR3 spells CASSLTSGGADTQYF. The DNA of the CDR3 is TGTGCCAGCAGCTTAACTAGCGGGGGAGCAGATACGCAGTATTTT.

This rearrangement joins TRBV10-2 to TRBJ2-7; TRBD2 might be the D (5 bases). The V gene lost 5 bases and the J gene lost 0 bases, with 8 bases spanning the gap. Germline loops: CDR1 WSHSY, CDR2 SAAADI. This CDR3 is 13 amino acids long. The CDR3 DNA is TGCGCCAGCAGTATAGGGAGCTCCTACGAGCAGTACTTC. Translating gives CASSIGSSYEQYF.

This chain links TRBV4-1 with TRBJ1-2; 8 nucleotides agree with TRBD1. Losses at the gene ends were 2 bases for V and 5 bases for J; bases not matched to a gene: 4. CDR1 is MGHRA, CDR2 YSYEKL, per germline. CDR3 length equals 14 residues. The DNA of the CDR3 is TGCGCCAGCAGCCAAACAGGGGGTTGGTATGGCTACACCTTC. This translates into CASSQTGGWYGYTF.

Comments on this clone: The same CDR3 can be traced to other DNA sequences in this sample. The chain combines TRBV5-1 with TRBJ2-3; 7 bases map to TRBD2. Trimming took 4 bases from V and 3 from J; bases not matched to a gene: 8. The CDR3 runs 15 residues. From germline, CDR1 is SGHRS and CDR2 YFSETQ. CDR3 DNA sequence: TGCGCCAGCAGCCTTGTGGGCGGGAGAACAGATACGCAGTATTTT. Amino acid sequence: CASSLVGGRTDTQYF.

This clone has just one count. The V and J genes are TRBV19 and TRBJ1-6, with no clear D. CDR1 and CDR2 from the germline V gene are LNHDA and SQIVND (reference sequence). The V gene lost 3 bases and the J gene lost 6 bases, with 6 bases spanning the gap. The CDR3 consists of 13 residues. The CDR3 protein is CASSMQVNSPLHF. CDR3 bases: TGTGCCAGTAGTATGCAGGTTAATTCACCCCTCCACTTT.